Shown below are 19 T cell receptor beta chains from a single sample sequenced in a study of T cells in Graves' hyperthyroidism and ophthalmopathy. Using RNA transcripts as the source, TCR beta CDR3 regions were amplified. Initially, a first-round RT-PCR of the TCR CDR3 employed the HTBI primer set. MiXCR was run by TCRdb on the multiplex PCR reads, yielding one entry per CDR3 protein. The sample carries hundreds of thousands of distinct CDR3 sequences, roughly 15% recorded once. The sample consisted of blood. These receptors were taken from a woman aged 50 to 60 with Graves' ophthalmopathy.

This clonotype appeared a few times. The gene calls are TRBV9 and TRBJ2-2; 9 positions agree with TRBD1. CDR1 is SGDLS and CDR2 is YYNGEE in the germline V gene. V was pared by 0 bases and J by 2 bases, with 2 bases of the junction left unmatched. The CDR3 covers 16 residues. The CDR3 is CASSVVGQGNTGELFF. Here the CDR3 DNA reads TGTGCCAGCAGCGTAGTGGGACAGGGTAACACCGGGGAGCTGTTTTTT.

This chain connects TRBV18 to TRBJ1-1, with D unclear. Germline V lookup: CDR1 KGHSH, CDR2 LQKENI. Trimming removed 0 bases at V and 4 bases at J, with 9 bases between. The CDR3 is made up of 14 amino acids. This chain's CDR3 is CASSPPGVFTEAFF. The CDR3 nucleotides are TGTGCCAGCTCACCACCGGGTGTTTTCACTGAAGCTTTCTTT.

This clonotype has a single count. V is TRBV19 and J is TRBJ1-6; D is unresolved. The CDR3 is 12 amino acids. The germline CDR1 and CDR2 sequences are LNHDA and SQIVND (reference sequence). The ends were cut back, 5 bases at V and 8 bases at J, with 7 bases in the middle. The CDR3 sequence is CASSFRDSPLHF. CDR3 DNA sequence: TGTGCCAGTAGTTTTCGGGATTCACCCCTCCACTTT.

The V gene is TRBV10-3, the J gene TRBJ1-3, with TRBD1 matching over 8 bases. The J segment lost 7 bases and the V segment lost 6 bases, leaving 8 bases of the junction unmatched. Germline CDR1 is ENHRY and CDR2 is SYGVKD. CDR3 length: 14 amino acids. CDR3 bases: TGTGCCATCAGGCCGGGACAGGAGGAGAACACCATATATTTT. Protein: CAIRPGQEENTIYF.

Only a few counts were recorded for this clonotype. The rearrangement joins TRBV12-5 to TRBJ1-6; 10 bases are a match to TRBD1. V shed 1 base and J 6 bases; nucleotides not matched to a gene: 3. Germline CDR1 reads LGHNT; CDR2 reads FRNRAP. The CDR3 is made up of 16 amino acids. The chain's CDR3 is CASGLGQGAINSPLHF. In DNA, the CDR3 is TGTGCTAGTGGTTTGGGACAGGGGGCGATTAATTCACCCCTCCACTTT.

This clonotype was counted ten times or more. This sequence joins TRBV28 and TRBJ2-3; TRBD2 is a possible D gene (6 bases). Trimming stripped 5 bases from V and 2 bases from J, with 14 bases between. The CDR3 length is 15 residues. Looked up from germline, CDR1 is MDHEN and CDR2 is SYDVKM. The CDR3 protein is CASSATRRDTDTQYF. CDR3 DNA: TGTGCCAGCAGTGCGACTAGACGGGACACAGATACGCAGTATTTT. Complete variable domain (other parts from reference TRBV28 and TRBJ2-3): DVKVTQSSRYLVKRTGEKVFLECVQDMDHENMFWYRQDPGLGLRLIYFSYDVKMKEKGDIPEGYSVSREKKERFSLILESASTNQTSMYLCASSATRRDTDTQYFGPGTRLTVL.

This clonotype has a count of ten or more. This chain connects TRBV20-1 to TRBJ2-1; tentative D call: TRBD2 (5 bases). The V end lost 6 bases, the J end lost 4 bases, and 13 bases lay between the germline ends. Per germline, CDR1 DFQATT and CDR2 SNEGSKA (reference sequence). There are 13 residues in the CDR3. The CDR3 DNA is TGCAGTGCCGTAATGGGAGAGTACAATGAGCAGTTCTTC. As protein: CSAVMGEYNEQFF.

This chain connects TRBV29-1 to TRBJ1-6; D is uncertain. The CDR3 has 13 residues. CDR1 and CDR2 (germline): SQVTM, ANQGSEA. V lost 6 bases, J lost 5 bases, and 11 bases lay in between. DNA of the CDR3: TGCAGCGTCCTGCCTTCTCATAATTCACCCCTCCACTTT. Amino acids: CSVLPSHNSPLHF.

V is TRBV19 and J is TRBJ1-5; 7 bases are a match to TRBD1. Germline V gene data show CDR1 as LNHDA and CDR2 as SQIVND (reference sequence). This CDR3 is 15 amino acids long. The junction had 9 bases not matched to a gene; V was cut back by 10 bases and J by 0 bases. The CDR3 nucleotides read TGTGCCACCGGCCGTACAGGGGATAGCAATCAGCCCCAGCATTTT. This translates into CATGRTGDSNQPQHF.

This clonotype was picked up many times. J is TRBJ1-1 and V is TRBV18; possibly TRBD1 for D (5 bases). This CDR3 spans 14 amino acids. Trimming left V 3 bases short and J 8 bases short, with 16 bases between. Germline CDR1 KGHSH, CDR2 LQKENI. CDR3 sequence: CASSPPLTGVEAFF. In DNA, the CDR3 is TGTGCCAGCTCACCGCCTTTAACAGGTGTCGAAGCTTTCTTT.

This clonotype was seen a few times. J is TRBJ1-2 and V is TRBV15; 7 nucleotides agree with TRBD1. CDR1 and CDR2 from the germline V gene are LNHNV and YYDKDF (reference sequence). CDR3 length equals 15 residues. V was clipped by 0 bases and J by 4 bases; unmatched bases: 5. The CDR3 bases are TGTGCCACCAGCAGAGAGACACGGGACAGCTATGGCTACACCTTC. Protein product: CATSRETRDSYGYTF.

This clonotype has ten or more counts. In nucleotides, the CDR3 is TGCGCCAGCAGCGATAGGGGTACGGACACCGGGGAGCTGTTTTTT. It yields the protein CASSDRGTDTGELFF. The chain recombines TRBV4-3 with TRBJ2-2; a weak D match, TRBD1 (5 bases). CDR3 size: 15 residues. V lost 5 bases to trimming and J lost 3 bases, with 13 bases between them. The germline CDR1 and CDR2 sequences are LGHNA and YSLEER.

The chain links TRBV20-1 to TRBJ2-1; the D is unclear. Per germline, CDR1 DFQATT and CDR2 SNEGSKA (reference sequence). V was shortened by 4 bases and J by 0 bases, with 13 bases between the two germline ends. The CDR3 totals 15 residues. Here the CDR3 DNA reads TGCAGTGCTACTTCTCCGAGTAGCTCCTACAATGAGCAGTTCTTC. Translated: CSATSPSSSYNEQFF.

The sample holds a few counts of this clonotype. CDR3 sequence (DNA): TGCGCCAGCAGCCAGGGACAGGGGGCGCATCGCACTGAAGCTTTCTTT. Protein: CASSQGQGAHRTEAFF. The chain is built from TRBV4-3 and TRBJ1-1, with 12 bases lining up with TRBD1. This CDR3 spans 16 amino acids. Germline values: CDR1 LGHNA, CDR2 YSLEER. J lost 4 bases, V lost 3 bases, and 6 bases had no gene match.

In this sample, this clonotype turned up many times. The chain joins TRBV5-8 to TRBJ1-5; tentative D call: TRBD1 (6 bases). CDR1 and CDR2 from the germline V gene are SGHTS and YDEGEE. Trimming left V 2 bases short and J 2 bases short, with 14 bases between. This CDR3 is built from 16 residues. The CDR3: CASSFGQGYGNQPQHF. In DNA form, the CDR3 reads TGTGCCAGCAGCTTCGGCCAGGGGTACGGCAATCAGCCCCAGCATTTT.

In this sample, this clonotype turned up many times. V is TRBV28 and J is TRBJ1-1, with a weak D call TRBD1 (5 bases). This CDR3 comprises 15 residues. V was trimmed by 5 bases and J by 4 bases, leaving 17 bases between them. Germline lookup yields CDR1 MDHEN and CDR2 SYDVKM. CDR3 loop: CASSPMVGASTEAFF. For the CDR3, the DNA is TGTGCCAGCAGTCCTATGGTAGGGGCGAGCACTGAAGCTTTCTTT.

This sequence joins TRBV27 and TRBJ2-7, with 8 nucleotides matching TRBD1. Germline CDR1 MNHEY, CDR2 SMNVEV (reference sequence). The CDR3 is 15 residues long. The trim removed 4 bases at V and 4 bases at J, leaving 9 bases unmatched. The CDR3 DNA sequence: TGTGCCAGCAGTTCTGGACAGGGTCTTGCATACGAGCAGTACTTC. It encodes CASSSGQGLAYEQYF.

This clonotype came up many times. CDR3 in DNA: TGCAGCGTTGAAGGCACAGATACGCAGTATTTT. It translates to CSVEGTDTQYF. The chain couples TRBV29-1 to TRBJ2-3; D is unresolved. V lost 1 base to trimming and J lost 1 base, with 0 bases between them. Germline CDR1 SQVTM, CDR2 ANQGSEA. The CDR3 covers 11 residues.

In its sample, this clonotype was seen a few times. The chain joins TRBV20-1 to TRBJ2-3; D is perhaps TRBD2 (6 bases). Germline values: CDR1 DFQATT, CDR2 SNEGSKA (reference sequence). V lost 1 base to trimming and J lost 1 base, with 15 bases between them. This CDR3 is built from 16 residues. The CDR3 DNA follows: TGCAGTGCTAGAGCAATAAGGACTAAACGCACAGATACGCAGTATTTT. Its protein product is CSARAIRTKRTDTQYF.